These 6 T cell receptor beta chains share one sample of origin, sequenced in a study of blood T cells in healthy people across ages. A J-beta primer mix and a sample-barcoded 5' primer were used in a second PCR of about 6 to 12 cycles. TCRdb re-called the 5' RACE reads through MiXCR, storing one row per CDR3 protein. The sample shows about 1.6 million distinct CDR3 sequences, almost 35% of them seen only once. Sequenced material: blood. These receptors were taken from a woman aged 25 to 39 in good health.

Details on this clonotype: Relative to the germline gene, one junction end is altered; a read error may explain this. The chain links TRBV29-1 to TRBJ2-4; D uncertain. CDR3 size: 15 residues. The germline gives CDR1 SQVTM, CDR2 ANQGSEA. CDR3 sequence (DNA): TGCAGCGTTGAAGATCGAAGATTAGCCGAAAACATTCAGTACTTC. It codes for CSVEDRRLAENIQYF.

Only a few counts were recorded for this clonotype. The rearrangement joins TRBV7-9 to TRBJ1-2; no firm D call. Looked up from germline, CDR1 is SEHNR and CDR2 is FQNEAQ (reference sequence). V dropped 1 base and J dropped 3 bases, with 15 bases sitting between them. This CDR3 spans 16 amino acids. The CDR3 DNA is TGTGCCAGCAGCTTAGTCCCAGCGGTAGAAGACTATGGCTACACCTTC. It codes for CASSLVPAVEDYGYTF. The variable domain in full, with the rest retrieved from reference TRBV7-9 and TRBJ1-2, is DTGVSQNPRHKITKRGQNVTFRCDPISEHNRLYWYRQTLGQGPEFLTYFQNEAQLEKSRLLSDRFSAERPKGSFSTLEIQRTEQGDSAMYLCASSLVPAVEDYGYTFGSGTRLTVV.

The table lists this clonotype with a few counts. The V gene is TRBV2, the J gene TRBJ2-7; 13 bases are a match to TRBD2. The CDR3 runs to 17 residues. From germline, CDR1 is SNHLY and CDR2 FYNNEI. J gave up 2 bases and V 6 bases, and 10 bases lay outside the gene matches. The CDR3 DNA reads as TGTGCCAGCAGCAACCAGGGACTAGCGGGGCCACCCTACGAGCAGTACTTC. Its protein product is CASSNQGLAGPPYEQYF.

The rearrangement uses TRBV11-2 and TRBJ1-1; D is unclear. This CDR3 region has 13 residues. Germline loops: CDR1 SGHAT, CDR2 FQNNGV. V dropped 8 bases and J dropped 0 bases, with 10 bases sitting between them. The CDR3 region has the DNA TGTGCCAGCGGAAGAAGAGTGAACACTGAAGCTTTCTTT. Residues: CASGRRVNTEAFF.

This clonotype has only a few counts. The CDR3 region has the DNA TGTGCCTGGTCTAGCGGAAGCACAGATACGCAGTATTTT. Its translation is CAWSSGSTDTQYF. The chain couples TRBV30 to TRBJ2-3; 7 nucleotides line up with TRBD2. Germline V gene data show CDR1 as GTSNPN and CDR2 as SVGIG (reference sequence). CDR3 length equals 13 residues. Germline trimming cut 5 bases from V and 0 bases from J; bases unmatched to any gene: 2. The complete variable domain, with remaining parts taken from reference TRBV30 and TRBJ2-3, reads SQTIHQWPATLVQPVGSPLSLECTVEGTSNPNLYWYRQAAGRGLQLLFYSVGIGQISSEVPQNLSASRPQDRQFILSSKKLLLSDSGFYLCAWSSGSTDTQYFGPGTRLTVL.

This clonotype appeared many times. J is TRBJ2-7 and V is TRBV4-1, with TRBD1 matching 7 bases. Germline trimming cut 4 bases from V and 2 bases from J; bases unmatched to any gene: 14. The CDR3 loop spans 17 amino acids. Germline assignment: CDR1 MGHRA and CDR2 YSYEKL. CDR3 region: CASSLHVGKGATYEQYF. DNA for the CDR3: TGCGCCAGCAGCCTCCACGTGGGAAAGGGGGCTACCTACGAGCAGTACTTC.